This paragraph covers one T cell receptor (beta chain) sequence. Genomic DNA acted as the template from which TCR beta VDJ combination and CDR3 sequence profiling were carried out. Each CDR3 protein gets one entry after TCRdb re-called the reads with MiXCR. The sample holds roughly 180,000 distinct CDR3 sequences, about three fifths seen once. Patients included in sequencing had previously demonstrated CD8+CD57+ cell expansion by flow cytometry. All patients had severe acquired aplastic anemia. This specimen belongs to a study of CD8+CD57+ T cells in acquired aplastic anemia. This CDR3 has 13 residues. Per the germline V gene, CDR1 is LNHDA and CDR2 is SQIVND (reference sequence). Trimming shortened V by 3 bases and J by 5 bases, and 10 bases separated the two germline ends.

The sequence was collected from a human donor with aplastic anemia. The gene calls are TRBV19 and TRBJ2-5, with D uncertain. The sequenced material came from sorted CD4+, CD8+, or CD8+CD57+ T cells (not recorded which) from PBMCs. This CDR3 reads CASSIWGSETQYF. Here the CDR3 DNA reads TGTGCCAGTAGTATTTGGGGTTCCGAGACCCAGTACTTC.